A selection of T cell receptor beta chains follows, all from one sample in a study of cytomegalovirus exposure and HLA in healthy donors. Sequenced by immunoSEQ multiplex PCR; TCRdb stores in-frame clones only, minus some. This sample has fewer than 200,000 clones, with about 65% found just once. The sample was PBMCs. Receptors were obtained from a girl aged 10 to 17 in good health and CMV-seronegative. Each CDR3 is given with its conserved first and last residue. The D gene is left open where the match is weak. Clone size is not always given. Where it is, it says once, few, many or a class for expanded clones.

j_call d_call clone_size v_call cdr3_nt cdr3_aa
TRBJ1-1 TRBD1 . TRBV12-5 TGTGCTAGTGGTTTCCGACAGGGCACTGAAGCTTTCTTT CASGFRQGTEAFF
TRBJ1-2 . . TRBV6-6 TGTGCCAGCAGTTACAGTACAGGACCCTACTTTGGCTACACCTTC CASSYSTGPYFGYTF
TRBJ1-2 . few TRBV4-1 TGCGCCAGCAGCCAAGTAGGGGGCTATGGCTACACCTTC CASSQVGGYGYTF
TRBJ2-2 . once TRBV7-7 TGTGCTAGCAGCTTAGGGGGTCCAAGCGGGGTGAACACCGGGGAGCTGTTTTTT CASSLGGPSGVNTGELFF
TRBJ1-6 . . TRBV5-1 TGCGCCAGCAGCTACGGACAGTCGGGGCGATCACCCCTCCACTTT CASSYGQSGRSPLHF
TRBJ1-1 . once TRBV4-1 TGCGCCAGCGCGGTTGCGGAATTCTGGAACACTGAAGCTTTCTTT CASAVAEFWNTEAFF
TRBJ1-2 TRBD1 . TRBV2 TGTGCCAGCAGTGCGAATTTAAGAAGGGGGCTAAGGGGCTACACCTTC CASSANLRRGLRGYTF
TRBJ2-7 TRBD1 . TRBV18 TGTGCCAGCTCACCACTTCCCGGGACAGGGGAGTACGAGCAGTACTTC CASSPLPGTGEYEQYF
TRBJ2-7 . . TRBV1 TGCACCAGCAGCCAAGATCGTCGTGACAGGGACTCCTACGAGCAGTACTTC CTSSQDRRDRDSYEQYF
TRBJ2-7 . . TRBV27 TGTGCCAGCACCCTAATACCTCGGGACACCACCTACGAGCAGTACTTC CASTLIPRDTTYEQYF
TRBJ2-2 . few TRBV6-1 TGTGCCACCGATTCAGGGCCCGGGGAGCTGTTTTTT CATDSGPGELFF
TRBJ2-7 . . TRBV9 TGTGCCAGCAGCGAGGGGGTGGAGACAGCGACCTACGAGCAGTACTTC CASSEGVETATYEQYF
TRBJ2-1 . few TRBV6-1 TGTGCCAGCAGTGTCCGCGAGTCTGGTGAGCAGTTCTTC CASSVRESGEQFF
TRBJ1-2 TRBD1 . TRBV19 TGTGCCAATATCCGGGACAGGGGGCATGGCTACACCTTC CANIRDRGHGYTF
TRBJ1-1 . . TRBV25-1 TGTGCCAGCAGTGCCCCGGAAGCTTTCTTT CASSAPEAFF
TRBJ1-5 . . TRBV21-1 TGTGCCAGCGGAGGGGGGGGTGGAGATCAGCCCCAGCATTTT CASGGGGGDQPQHF
TRBJ2-2 . . TRBV25-1 TGTGCCAGCAGCCGTATTGGCGGGACCGGGGAGCTGTTTTTT CASSRIGGTGELFF
TRBJ1-4 TRBD1 . TRBV19 TGTGCCAGTAGTGGGGTCTGGACAGGGGATGAAAAACTGTTTTTT CASSGVWTGDEKLFF
TRBJ2-5 . . TRBV29-1 TGCAGCGTTGAAGAGCCTACGCAGACCCAGTACTTC CSVEEPTQTQYF